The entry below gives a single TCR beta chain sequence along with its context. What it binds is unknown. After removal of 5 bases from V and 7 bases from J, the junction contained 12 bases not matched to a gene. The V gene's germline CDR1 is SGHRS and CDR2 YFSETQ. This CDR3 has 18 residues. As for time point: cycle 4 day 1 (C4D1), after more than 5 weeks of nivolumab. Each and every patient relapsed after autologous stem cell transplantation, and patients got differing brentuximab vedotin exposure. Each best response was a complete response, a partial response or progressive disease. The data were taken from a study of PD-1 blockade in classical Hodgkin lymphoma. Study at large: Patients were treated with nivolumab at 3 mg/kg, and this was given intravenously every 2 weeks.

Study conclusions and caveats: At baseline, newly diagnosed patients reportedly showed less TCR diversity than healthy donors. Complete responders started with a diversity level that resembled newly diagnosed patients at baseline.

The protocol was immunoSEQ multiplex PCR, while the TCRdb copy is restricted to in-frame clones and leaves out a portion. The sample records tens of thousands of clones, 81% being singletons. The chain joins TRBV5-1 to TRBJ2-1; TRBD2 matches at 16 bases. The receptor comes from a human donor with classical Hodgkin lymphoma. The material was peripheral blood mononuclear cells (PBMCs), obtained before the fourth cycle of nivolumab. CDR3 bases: TGCGCCAGCAGGAACGGGACTAGCGGGAGGGCCTTTAGGAATGAGCAGTTCTTC. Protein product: CASRNGTSGRAFRNEQFF.